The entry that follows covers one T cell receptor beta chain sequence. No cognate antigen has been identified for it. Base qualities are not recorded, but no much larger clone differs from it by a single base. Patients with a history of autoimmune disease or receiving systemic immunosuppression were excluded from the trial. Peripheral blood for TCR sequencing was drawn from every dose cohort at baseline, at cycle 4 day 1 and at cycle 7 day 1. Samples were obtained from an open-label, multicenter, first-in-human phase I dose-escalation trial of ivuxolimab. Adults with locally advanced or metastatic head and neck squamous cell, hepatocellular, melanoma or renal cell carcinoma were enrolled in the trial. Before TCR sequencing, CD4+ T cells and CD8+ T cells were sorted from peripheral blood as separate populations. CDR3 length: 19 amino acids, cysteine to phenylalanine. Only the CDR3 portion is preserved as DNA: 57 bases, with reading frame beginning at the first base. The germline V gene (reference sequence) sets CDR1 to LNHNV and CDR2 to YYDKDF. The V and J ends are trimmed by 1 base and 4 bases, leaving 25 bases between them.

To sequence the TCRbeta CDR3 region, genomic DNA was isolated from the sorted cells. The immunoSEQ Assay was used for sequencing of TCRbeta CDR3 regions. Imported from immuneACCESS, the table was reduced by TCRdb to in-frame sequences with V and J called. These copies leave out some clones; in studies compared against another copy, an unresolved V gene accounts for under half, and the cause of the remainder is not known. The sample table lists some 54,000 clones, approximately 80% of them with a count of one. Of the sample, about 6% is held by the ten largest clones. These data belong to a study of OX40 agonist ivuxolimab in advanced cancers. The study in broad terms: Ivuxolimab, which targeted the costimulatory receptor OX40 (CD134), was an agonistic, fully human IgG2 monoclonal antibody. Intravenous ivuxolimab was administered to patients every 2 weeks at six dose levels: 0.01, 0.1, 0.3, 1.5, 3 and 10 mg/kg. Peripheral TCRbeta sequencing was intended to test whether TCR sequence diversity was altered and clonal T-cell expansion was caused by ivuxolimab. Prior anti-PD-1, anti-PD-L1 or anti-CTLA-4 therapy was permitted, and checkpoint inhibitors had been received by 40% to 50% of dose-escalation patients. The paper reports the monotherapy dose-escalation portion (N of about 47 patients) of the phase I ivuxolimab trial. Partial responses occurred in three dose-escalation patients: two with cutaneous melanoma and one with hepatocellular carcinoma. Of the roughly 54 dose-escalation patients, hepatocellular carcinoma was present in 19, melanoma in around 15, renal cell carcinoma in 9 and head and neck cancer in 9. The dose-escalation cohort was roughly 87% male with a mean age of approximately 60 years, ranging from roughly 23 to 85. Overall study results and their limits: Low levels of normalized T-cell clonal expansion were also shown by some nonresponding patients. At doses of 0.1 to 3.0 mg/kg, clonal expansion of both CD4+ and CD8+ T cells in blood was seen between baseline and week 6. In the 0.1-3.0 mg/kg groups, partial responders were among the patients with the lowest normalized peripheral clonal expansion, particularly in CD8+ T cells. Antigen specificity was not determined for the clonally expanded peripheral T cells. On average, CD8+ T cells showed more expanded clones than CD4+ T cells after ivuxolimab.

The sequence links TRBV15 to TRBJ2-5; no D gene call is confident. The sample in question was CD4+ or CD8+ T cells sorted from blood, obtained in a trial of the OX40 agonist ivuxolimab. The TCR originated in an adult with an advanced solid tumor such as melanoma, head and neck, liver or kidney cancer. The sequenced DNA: TGTGCCACCAGCAGAGTCGAGAGCCCGATTCCTCGTGAGCTAGAGACCCAGTACTTC. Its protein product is CATSRVESPIPRELETQYF.